One TCR beta chain is described in this entry. The sample comes from a study of cytomegalovirus exposure and HLA in healthy donors. The PCR made use of 60 Vbeta and 13 Jbeta primers. The assay was immunoSEQ multiplex PCR, and TCRdb's table has in-frame clones only and misses some. The sample yields 95,000 to 150,000 clones, roughly 80% seen once. The germline gives CDR1 SGHNT, CDR2 YYREEE (reference sequence). The CDR3 covers 12 residues. With 6 bases removed from V and 7 bases from J, the gap between germline ends came to 13 bases. Sequenced input: PBMCs. The receptor was isolated from a female donor in good health and CMV-seronegative. This chain uses TRBV5-4 with TRBJ1-2; a weak D match, TRBD1 (5 bases). The CDR3 region has the DNA TGTGCCAGCACTCCAGGAGGGGTTGGCTACACCTTC. It encodes CASTPGGVGYTF.